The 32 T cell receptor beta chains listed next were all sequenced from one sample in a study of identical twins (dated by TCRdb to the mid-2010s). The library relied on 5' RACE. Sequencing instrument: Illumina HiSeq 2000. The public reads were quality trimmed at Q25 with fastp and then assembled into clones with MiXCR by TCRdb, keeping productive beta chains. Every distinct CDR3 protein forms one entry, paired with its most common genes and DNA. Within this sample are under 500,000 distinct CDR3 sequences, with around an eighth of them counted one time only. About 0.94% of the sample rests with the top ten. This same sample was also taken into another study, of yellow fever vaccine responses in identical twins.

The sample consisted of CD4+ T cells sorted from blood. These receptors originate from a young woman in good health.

CDR3 in amino acids: CASMTGLQETQYF. For the CDR3, the DNA is TGTGCCAGCATGACAGGTCTTCAAGAGACCCAGTACTTC. The chain uses TRBV5-6 and TRBJ2-5; the D gene is possibly TRBD1 (6 bases). Trimming removed 6 bases from V and 2 bases from J, with 11 bases in between. The CDR3 extends over 13 amino acids. The germline CDR1 and CDR2 sequences are SGHDT and YYEEEE.

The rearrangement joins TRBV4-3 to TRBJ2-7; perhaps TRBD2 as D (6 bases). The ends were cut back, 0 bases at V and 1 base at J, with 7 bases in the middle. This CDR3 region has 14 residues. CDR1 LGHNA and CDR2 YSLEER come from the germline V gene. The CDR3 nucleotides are TGCGCCAGCAGCCAAGAGACTAGGTCCTACGAGCAGTACTTC. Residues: CASSQETRSYEQYF.

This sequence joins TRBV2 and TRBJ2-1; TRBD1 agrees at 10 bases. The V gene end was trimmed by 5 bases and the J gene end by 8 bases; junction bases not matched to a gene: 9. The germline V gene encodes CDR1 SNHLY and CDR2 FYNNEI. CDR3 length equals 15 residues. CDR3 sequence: CASSPWTGGSYEQFF. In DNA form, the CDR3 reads TGTGCCAGCAGTCCTTGGACAGGGGGTTCATATGAGCAGTTCTTC.

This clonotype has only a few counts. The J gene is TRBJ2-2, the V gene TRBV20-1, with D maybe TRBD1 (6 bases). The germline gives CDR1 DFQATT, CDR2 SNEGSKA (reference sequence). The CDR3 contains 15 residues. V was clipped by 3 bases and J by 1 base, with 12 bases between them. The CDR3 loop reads CSARQTGRNTGELFF. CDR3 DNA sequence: TGCAGTGCTAGGCAGACAGGTCGGAACACCGGGGAGCTGTTTTTT.

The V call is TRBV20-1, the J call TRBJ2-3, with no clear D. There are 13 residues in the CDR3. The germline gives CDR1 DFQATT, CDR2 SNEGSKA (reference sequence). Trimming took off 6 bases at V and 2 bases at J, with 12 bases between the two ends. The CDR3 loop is CSAHRAATDTQYF. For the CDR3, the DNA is TGCAGTGCACACCGGGCCGCCACAGATACGCAGTATTTT.

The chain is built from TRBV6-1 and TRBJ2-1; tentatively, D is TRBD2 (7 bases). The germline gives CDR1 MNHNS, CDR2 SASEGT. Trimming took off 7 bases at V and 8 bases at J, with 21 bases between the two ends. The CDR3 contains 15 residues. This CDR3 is CASIKGGGAKDEQFF. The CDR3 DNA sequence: TGTGCCAGCATCAAAGGGGGGGGGGCCAAGGATGAGCAGTTCTTC.

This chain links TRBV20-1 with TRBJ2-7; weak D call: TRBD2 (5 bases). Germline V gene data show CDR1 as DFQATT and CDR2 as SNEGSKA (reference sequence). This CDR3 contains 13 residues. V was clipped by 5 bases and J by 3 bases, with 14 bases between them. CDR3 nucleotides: TGCAGTGCTCGAGCGGAAGGCCACTACGAGCAGTACTTC. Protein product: CSARAEGHYEQYF.

The CDR3 nucleotides read TGTGCCAGCAGCGAAGAGTGGGGAAACACAGATACGCAGTATTTT. Its translation is CASSEEWGNTDTQYF. V gene TRBV11-1 combines with J gene TRBJ2-3, with unresolved D. This CDR3 spans 15 amino acids. V was clipped by 5 bases and J by 2 bases, with 14 bases between them. Per the germline V gene, CDR1 is SGHAT and CDR2 is FQDESV (reference sequence). The full variable domain, rest sourced from reference TRBV11-1 and TRBJ2-3, is EAEVAQSPRYKITEKSQAVAFWCDPISGHATLYWYRQILGQGPELLVQFQDESVVDDSQLPKDRFSAERLKGVDSTLKIQPAELGDSAMYLCASSEEWGNTDTQYFGPGTRLTVL.

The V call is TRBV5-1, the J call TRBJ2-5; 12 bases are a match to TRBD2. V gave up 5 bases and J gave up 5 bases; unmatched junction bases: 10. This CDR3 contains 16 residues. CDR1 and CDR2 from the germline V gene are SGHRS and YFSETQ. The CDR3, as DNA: TGCGCCAGCAGATACCTAGCGGGGGGGCCCTTGGAGACCCAGTACTTC. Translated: CASRYLAGGPLETQYF.

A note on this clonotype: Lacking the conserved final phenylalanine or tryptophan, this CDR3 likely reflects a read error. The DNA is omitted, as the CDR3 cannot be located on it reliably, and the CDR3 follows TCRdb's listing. This CDR3 is CASSPRQGAGSV. The rearrangement uses TRBV7-9 and TRBJ2-3; whether TRBD1, the table's D call, matches the DNA was not checked. Germline V CDR1 and CDR2: SEHNR, FQNEAQ (reference sequence). With termini counted, the CDR3 has 12 amino acids.

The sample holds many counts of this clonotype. The CDR3 loop is CSAGQIGRVGTDTQYF. The CDR3 DNA sequence: TGCAGTGCTGGCCAGATTGGGCGGGTCGGCACAGATACGCAGTATTTT. The chain links TRBV20-1 to TRBJ2-3; possibly TRBD2 for D (5 bases). The CDR3 is 16 residues long. Between the trimmed V and J ends, which lost 5 bases and 1 base, there was a span of 19 bases. Germline V lookup: CDR1 DFQATT, CDR2 SNEGSKA (reference sequence).

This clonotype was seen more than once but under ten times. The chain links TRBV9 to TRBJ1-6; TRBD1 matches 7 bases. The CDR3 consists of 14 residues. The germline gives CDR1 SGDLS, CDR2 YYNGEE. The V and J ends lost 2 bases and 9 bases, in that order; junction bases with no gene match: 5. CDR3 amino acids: CASSVTGSSSPLHF. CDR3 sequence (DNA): TGTGCCAGCAGCGTGACAGGGTCTAGTTCACCCCTCCACTTT. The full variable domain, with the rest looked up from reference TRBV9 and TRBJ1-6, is DSGVTQTPKHLITATGQRVTLRCSPRSGDLSVYWYQQSLDQGLQFLIQYYNGEERAKGNILERFSAQQFPDLHSELNLSSLELGDSALYFCASSVTGSSSPLHFGNGTRLTVT.

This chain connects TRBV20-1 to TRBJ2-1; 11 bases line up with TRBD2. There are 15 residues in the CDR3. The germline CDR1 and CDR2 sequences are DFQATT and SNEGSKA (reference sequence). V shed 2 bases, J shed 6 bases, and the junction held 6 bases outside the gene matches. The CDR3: CSARSLAGGPNEQFF. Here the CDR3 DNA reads TGCAGTGCTAGATCCCTAGCGGGGGGCCCCAATGAGCAGTTCTTC.

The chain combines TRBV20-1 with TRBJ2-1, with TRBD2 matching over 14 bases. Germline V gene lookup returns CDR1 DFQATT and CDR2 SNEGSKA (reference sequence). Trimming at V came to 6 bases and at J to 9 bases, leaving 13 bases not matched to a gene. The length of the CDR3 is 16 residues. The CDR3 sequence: CSALTSGGAGVSEQFF. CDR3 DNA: TGCAGTGCCTTGACTAGCGGGGGGGCTGGGGTAAGTGAGCAGTTCTTC.

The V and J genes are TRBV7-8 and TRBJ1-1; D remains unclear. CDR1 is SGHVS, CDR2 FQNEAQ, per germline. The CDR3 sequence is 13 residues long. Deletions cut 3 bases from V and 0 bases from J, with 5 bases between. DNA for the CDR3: TGTGCCAGCAGCTTCTATTTGAACACTGAAGCTTTCTTT. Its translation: CASSFYLNTEAFF.

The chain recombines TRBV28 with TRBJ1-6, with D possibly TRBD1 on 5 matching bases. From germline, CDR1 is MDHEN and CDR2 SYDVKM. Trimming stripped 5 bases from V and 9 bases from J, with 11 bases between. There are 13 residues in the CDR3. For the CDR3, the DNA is TGTGCCAGCAGTCAGCCGGGGGGTTCACCCCTCCACTTT. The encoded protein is CASSQPGGSPLHF.

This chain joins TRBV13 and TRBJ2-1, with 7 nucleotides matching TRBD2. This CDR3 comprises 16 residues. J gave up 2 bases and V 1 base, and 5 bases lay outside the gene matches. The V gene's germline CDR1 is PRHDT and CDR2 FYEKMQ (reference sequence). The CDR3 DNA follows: TGTGCCAGCAGCTTAGCCCGTAGCGGGCCCTACAATGAGCAGTTCTTC. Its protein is CASSLARSGPYNEQFF.

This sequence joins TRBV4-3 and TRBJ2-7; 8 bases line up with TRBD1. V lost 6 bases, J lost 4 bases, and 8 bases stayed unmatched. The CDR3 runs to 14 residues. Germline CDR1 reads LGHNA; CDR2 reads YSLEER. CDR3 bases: TGCGCCAGCAGTAGGAACAGGGGGATGTACGAGCAGTACTTC. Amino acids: CASSRNRGMYEQYF.

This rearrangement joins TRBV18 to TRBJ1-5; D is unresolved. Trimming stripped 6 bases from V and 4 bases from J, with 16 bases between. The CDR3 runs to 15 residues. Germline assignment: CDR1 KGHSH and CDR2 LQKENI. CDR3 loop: CASSLLPRDNQPQHF. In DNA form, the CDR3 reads TGTGCCAGCTCTCTACTACCACGGGATAATCAGCCCCAGCATTTT.

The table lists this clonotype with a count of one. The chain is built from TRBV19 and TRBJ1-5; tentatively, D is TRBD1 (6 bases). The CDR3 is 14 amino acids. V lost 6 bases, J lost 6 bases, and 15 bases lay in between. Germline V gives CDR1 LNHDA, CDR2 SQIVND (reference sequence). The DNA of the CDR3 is TGTGCCAGTAGAACTACAGGGTATCCTCAGCCCCAGCATTTT. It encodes CASRTTGYPQPQHF.

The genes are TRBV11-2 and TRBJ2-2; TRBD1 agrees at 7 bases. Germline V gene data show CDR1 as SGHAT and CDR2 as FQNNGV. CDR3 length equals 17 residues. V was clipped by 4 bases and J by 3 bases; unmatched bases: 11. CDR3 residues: CASSSSGTARHTGELFF. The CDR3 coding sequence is TGTGCCAGCAGCTCGTCTGGGACAGCACGCCACACCGGGGAGCTGTTTTTT.

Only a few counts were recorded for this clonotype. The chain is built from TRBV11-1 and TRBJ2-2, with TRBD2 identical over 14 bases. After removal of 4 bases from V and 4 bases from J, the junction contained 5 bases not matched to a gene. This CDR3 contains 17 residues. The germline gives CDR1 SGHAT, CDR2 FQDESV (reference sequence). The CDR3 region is CASSSQGLAGATGELFF. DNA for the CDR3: TGTGCCAGCAGCTCACAGGGACTAGCGGGGGCCACCGGGGAGCTGTTTTTT. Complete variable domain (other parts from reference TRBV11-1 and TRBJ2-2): EAEVAQSPRYKITEKSQAVAFWCDPISGHATLYWYRQILGQGPELLVQFQDESVVDDSQLPKDRFSAERLKGVDSTLKIQPAELGDSAMYLCASSSQGLAGATGELFFGEGSRLTVL.

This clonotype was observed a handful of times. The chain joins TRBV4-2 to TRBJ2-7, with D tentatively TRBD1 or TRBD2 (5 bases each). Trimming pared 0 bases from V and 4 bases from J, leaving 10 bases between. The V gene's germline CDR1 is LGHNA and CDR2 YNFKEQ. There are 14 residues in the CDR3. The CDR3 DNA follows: TGTGCCAGCAGCCAAGACCTGGGGGAATACGAGCAGTACTTC. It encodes CASSQDLGEYEQYF.

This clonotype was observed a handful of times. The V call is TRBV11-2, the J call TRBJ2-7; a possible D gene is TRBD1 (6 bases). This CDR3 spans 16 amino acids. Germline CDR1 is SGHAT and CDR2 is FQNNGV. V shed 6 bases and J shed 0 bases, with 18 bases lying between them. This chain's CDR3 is CASSRIGGRGSYEQYF. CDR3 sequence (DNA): TGTGCCAGCAGTCGGATAGGGGGAAGGGGCTCCTACGAGCAGTACTTC.

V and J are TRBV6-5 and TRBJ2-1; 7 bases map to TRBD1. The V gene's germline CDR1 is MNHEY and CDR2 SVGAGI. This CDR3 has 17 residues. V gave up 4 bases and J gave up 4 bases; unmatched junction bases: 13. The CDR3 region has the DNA TGTGCCAGCAGTTTGCCCCGTTCGGACAGGTTGTACAATGAGCAGTTCTTC. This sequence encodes CASSLPRSDRLYNEQFF.

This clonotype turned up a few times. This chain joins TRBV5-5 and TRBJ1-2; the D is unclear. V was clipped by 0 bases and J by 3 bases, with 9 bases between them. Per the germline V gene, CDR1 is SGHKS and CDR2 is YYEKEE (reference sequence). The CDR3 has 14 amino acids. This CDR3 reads CASSLGRSHYGYTF. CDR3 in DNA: TGTGCCAGCAGCTTGGGGAGGTCCCACTATGGCTACACCTTC.

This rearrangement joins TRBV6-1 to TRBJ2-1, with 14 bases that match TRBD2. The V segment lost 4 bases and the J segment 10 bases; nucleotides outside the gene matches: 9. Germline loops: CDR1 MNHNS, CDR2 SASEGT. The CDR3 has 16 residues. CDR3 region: CASSAPGLAGVREQFF. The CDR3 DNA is TGTGCCAGCAGTGCACCGGGACTAGCGGGGGTTAGGGAGCAGTTCTTC.

The CDR3 is CASSLYGGSGRYQETQYF. CDR3 in DNA: TGTGCCAGCAGTTTATACGGCGGTAGCGGGCGATACCAAGAGACCCAGTACTTC. The chain recombines TRBV28 with TRBJ2-5, with 7 positions matching TRBD2. This CDR3 region has 18 residues. Germline-derived CDR1 and CDR2 are MDHEN and SYDVKM. The trim removed 1 base at V and 0 bases at J, leaving 11 bases unmatched.

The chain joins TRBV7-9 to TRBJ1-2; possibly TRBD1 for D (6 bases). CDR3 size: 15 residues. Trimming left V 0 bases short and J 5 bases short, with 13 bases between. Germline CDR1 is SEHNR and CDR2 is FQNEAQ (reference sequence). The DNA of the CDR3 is TGTGCCAGCAGCTTAGCAGGCAGGGGTATTTATGGCTACACCTTC. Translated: CASSLAGRGIYGYTF.

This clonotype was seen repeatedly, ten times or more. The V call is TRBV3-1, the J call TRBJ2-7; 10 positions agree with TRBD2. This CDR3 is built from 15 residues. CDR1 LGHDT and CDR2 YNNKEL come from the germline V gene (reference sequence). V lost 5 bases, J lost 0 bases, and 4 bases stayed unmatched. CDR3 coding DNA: TGTGCCAGCAGCTACCGACTAGCGGGCTCCTACGAGCAGTACTTC. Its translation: CASSYRLAGSYEQYF.

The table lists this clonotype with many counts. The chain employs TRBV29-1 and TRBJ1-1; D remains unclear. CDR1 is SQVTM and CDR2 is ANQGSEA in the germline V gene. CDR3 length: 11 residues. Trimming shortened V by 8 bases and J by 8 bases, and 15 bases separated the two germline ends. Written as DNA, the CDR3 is TGCAGCTACCAAGGGCAAATGGAAGCTTTCTTT. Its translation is CSYQGQMEAFF.

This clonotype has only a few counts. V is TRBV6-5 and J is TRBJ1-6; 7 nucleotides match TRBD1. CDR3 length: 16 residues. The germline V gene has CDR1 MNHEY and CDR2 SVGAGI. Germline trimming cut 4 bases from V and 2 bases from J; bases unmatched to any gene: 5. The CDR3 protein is CASSLQGNTYNSPLHF. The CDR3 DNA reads TGTGCCAGCAGTTTACAGGGGAACACCTATAATTCACCCCTCCACTTT.